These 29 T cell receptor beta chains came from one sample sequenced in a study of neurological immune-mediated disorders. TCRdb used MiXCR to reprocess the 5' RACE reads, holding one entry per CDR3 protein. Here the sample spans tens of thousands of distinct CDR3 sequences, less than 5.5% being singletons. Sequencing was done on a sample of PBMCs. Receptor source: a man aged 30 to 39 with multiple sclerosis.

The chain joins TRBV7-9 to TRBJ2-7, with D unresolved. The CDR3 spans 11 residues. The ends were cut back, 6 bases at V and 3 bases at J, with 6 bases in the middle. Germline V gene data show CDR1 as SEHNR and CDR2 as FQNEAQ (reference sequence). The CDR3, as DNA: TGTGCCAGCAGTTCGAACTACGAGCAGTACTTC. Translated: CASSSNYEQYF.

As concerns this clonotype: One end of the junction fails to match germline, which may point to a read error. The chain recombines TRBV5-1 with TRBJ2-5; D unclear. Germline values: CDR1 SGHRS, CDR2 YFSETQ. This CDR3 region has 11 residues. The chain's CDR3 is CASRLEETQYF. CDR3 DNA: TGCGCCAGCAGATTGGAAGAGACCCAGTACTTC.

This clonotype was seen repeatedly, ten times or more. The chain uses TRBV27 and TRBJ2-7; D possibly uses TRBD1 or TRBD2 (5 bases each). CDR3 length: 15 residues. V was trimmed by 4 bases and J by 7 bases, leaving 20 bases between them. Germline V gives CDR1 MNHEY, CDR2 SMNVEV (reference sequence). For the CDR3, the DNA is TGTGCCAGCAGTTCCCTCGGGACCACTCCGGGAGAGCAGTACTTC. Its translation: CASSSLGTTPGEQYF.

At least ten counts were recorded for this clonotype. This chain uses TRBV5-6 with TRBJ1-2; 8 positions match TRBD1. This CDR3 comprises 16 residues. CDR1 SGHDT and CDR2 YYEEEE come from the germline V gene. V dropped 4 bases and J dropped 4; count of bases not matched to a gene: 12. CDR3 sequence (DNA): TGTGCCAGCAGCCTGGTAACAAGGACAGGGACCTATGGCTACACCTTC. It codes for CASSLVTRTGTYGYTF.

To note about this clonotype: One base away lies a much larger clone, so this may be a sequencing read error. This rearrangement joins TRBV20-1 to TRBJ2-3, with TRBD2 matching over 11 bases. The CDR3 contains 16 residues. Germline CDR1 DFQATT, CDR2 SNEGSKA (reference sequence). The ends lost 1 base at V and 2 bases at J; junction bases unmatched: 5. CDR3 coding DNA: TGCAGTGCTAGAGCAACTAGCGGGGGAAACACAGATACGCAGTATTTT. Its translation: CSARATSGGNTDTQYF.

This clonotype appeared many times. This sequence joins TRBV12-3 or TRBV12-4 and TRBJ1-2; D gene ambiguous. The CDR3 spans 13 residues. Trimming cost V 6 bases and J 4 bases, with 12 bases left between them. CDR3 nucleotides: TGTGCCAGCAGCCCCAGCGACACCTATGGCTACACCTTC. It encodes CASSPSDTYGYTF.

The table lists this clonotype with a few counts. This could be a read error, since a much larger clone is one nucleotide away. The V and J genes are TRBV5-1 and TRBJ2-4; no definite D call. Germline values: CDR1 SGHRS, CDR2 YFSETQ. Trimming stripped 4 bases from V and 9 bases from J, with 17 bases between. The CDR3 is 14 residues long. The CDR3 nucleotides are TGCGCCAGCAGCCCCCGGGTCACGAGTGGCATTCAGTACTTC. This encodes CASSPRVTSGIQYF. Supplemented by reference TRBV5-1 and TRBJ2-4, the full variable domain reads KAGVTQTPRYLIKTRGQQVTLSCSPISGHRSVSWYQQTPGQGLQFLFEYFSETQRNKGNFPGRFSGRQFSNSRSEMNVSTLELGDSALYLCASSPRVTSGIQYFGAGTRLSVL.

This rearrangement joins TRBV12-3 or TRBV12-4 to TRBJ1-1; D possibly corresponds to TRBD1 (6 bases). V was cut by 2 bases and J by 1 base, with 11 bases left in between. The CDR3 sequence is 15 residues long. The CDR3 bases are TGTGCCAGCAGTTTATTTGGGGGCGAGAACACTGAAGCTTTCTTT. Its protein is CASSLFGGENTEAFF.

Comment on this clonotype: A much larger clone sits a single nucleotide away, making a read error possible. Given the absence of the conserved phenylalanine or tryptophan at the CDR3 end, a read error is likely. The CDR3 DNA reads TGTGCCAGCAGCCCCCCGGGACGCAATACGCAGTATATT. Amino acid sequence: CASSPPGRNTQYI. The rearrangement joins TRBV3-1 to TRBJ2-3; the D call may be TRBD1 or TRBD2 (5 bases each). The CDR3 runs to 13 residues. From germline, CDR1 is LGHDT and CDR2 YNNKEL (reference sequence). The V end was cut by 4 bases, the J end by 7 bases, with 12 bases between.

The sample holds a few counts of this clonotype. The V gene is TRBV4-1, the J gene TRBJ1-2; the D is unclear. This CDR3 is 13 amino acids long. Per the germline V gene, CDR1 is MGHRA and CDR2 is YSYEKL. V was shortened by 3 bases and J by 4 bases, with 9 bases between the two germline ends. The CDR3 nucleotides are TGCGCCAGCAGCCACAAGGAAGGCTATGGCTACACCTTC. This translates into CASSHKEGYGYTF.

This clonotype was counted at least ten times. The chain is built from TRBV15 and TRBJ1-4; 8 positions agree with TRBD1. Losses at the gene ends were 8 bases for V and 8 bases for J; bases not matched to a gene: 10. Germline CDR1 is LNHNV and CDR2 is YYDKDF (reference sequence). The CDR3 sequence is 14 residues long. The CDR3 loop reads CATQDREVNEKLFF. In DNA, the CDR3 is TGTGCCACCCAGGACAGGGAAGTTAACGAAAAACTGTTTTTT.

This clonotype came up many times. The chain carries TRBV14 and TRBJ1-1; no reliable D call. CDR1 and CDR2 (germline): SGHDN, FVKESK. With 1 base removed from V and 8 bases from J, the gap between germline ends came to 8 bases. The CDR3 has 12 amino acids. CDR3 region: CASSQGNREAFF. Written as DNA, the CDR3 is TGTGCCAGCAGCCAAGGGAACCGCGAAGCTTTCTTT.

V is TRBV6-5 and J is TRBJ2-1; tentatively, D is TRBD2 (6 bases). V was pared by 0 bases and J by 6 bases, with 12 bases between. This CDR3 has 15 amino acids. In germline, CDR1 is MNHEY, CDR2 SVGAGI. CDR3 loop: CASSYSGGEFNEQFF. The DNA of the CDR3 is TGTGCCAGCAGTTACTCCGGGGGAGAGTTCAATGAGCAGTTCTTC.

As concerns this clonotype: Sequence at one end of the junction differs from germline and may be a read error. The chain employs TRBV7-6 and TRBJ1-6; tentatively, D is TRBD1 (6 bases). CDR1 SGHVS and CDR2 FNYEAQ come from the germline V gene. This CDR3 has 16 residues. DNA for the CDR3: TGTGCCAGCAGTTTTAAGCCGGGGGCAGCTAATTCACCCCTCAACTTT. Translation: CASSFKPGAANSPLNF.

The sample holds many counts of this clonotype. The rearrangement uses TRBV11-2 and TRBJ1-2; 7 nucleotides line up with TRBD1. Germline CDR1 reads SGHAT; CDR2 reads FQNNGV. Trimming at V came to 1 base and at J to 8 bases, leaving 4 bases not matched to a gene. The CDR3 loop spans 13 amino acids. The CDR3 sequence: CASSLVRGDGYTF. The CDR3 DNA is TGTGCCAGCAGCTTAGTCAGGGGGGACGGCTACACCTTC.

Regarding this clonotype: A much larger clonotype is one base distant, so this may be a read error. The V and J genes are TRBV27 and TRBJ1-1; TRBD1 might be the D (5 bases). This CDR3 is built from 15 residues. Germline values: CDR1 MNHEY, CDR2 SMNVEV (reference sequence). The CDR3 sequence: CVSSLGGAWRAEAFF. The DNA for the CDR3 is TGTGTCAGCAGTTTAGGCGGGGCGTGGAGGGCTGAAGCTTTCTTT.

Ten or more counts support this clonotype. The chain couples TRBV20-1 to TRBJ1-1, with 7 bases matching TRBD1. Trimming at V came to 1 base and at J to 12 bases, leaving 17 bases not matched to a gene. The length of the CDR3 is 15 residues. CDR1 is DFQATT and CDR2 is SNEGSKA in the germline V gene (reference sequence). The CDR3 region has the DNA TGCAGTGCTAGAGTCCCTTTTAGCCCAACAGGGGTGACTTTCTTT. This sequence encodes CSARVPFSPTGVTFF.

The CDR3 DNA reads TGCAGCGTCTTCGACACAGGGGGATGGGAGACCCAGTACTTC. Encoded protein: CSVFDTGGWETQYF. The chain links TRBV29-1 to TRBJ2-5, with 8 positions matching TRBD1. V lost 6 bases, J lost 5 bases, and 11 bases stayed unmatched. This CDR3 comprises 14 residues. Looked up from germline, CDR1 is SQVTM and CDR2 is ANQGSEA.

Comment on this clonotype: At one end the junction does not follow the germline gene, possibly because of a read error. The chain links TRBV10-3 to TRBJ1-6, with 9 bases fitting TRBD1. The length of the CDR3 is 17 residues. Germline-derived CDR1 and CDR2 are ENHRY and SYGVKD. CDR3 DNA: TGTGCCATCAGGAAAGAGACAGGGGGGTCCTATAATTCACCCCTCAACTTT. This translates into CAIRKETGGSYNSPLNF.

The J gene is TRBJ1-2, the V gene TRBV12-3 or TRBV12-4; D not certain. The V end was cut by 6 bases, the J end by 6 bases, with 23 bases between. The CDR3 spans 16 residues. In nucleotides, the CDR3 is TGTGCCAGCAGGGGTCCGGGCAGGTCGGGTTACCATGGCTACACCTTC. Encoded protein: CASRGPGRSGYHGYTF.

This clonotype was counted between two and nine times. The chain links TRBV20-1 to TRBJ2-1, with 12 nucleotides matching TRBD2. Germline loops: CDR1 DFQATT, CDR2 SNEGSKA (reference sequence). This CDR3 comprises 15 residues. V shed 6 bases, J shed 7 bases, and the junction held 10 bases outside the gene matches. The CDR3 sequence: CSAPPSGGAENEQFF. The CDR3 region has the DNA TGCAGTGCCCCCCCTAGCGGGGGGGCCGAAAATGAGCAGTTCTTC.

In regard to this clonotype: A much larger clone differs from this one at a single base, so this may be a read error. The CDR3 spells CASSGDRGGYIQYF. The CDR3 DNA reads as TGTGCCAGCAGTGGGGACAGAGGCGGGTACATTCAGTACTTC. V gene TRBV12-3 or TRBV12-4 combines with J gene TRBJ2-4, with 7 bases matching TRBD1. The CDR3 has 14 amino acids. V lost 5 bases to trimming and J lost 8 bases; unmatched junction nucleotides: 9.

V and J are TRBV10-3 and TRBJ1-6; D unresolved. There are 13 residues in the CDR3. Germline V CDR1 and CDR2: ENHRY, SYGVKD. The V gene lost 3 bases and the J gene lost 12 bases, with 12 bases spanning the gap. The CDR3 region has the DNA TGTGCCATCAGTGAAGGGCCCCATGAACCCCTCCACTTT. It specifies CAISEGPHEPLHF.

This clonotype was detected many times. CDR3 DNA sequence: TGTGCCACCAGCAGAGATCAGCAGGGAAACTACGAGCAGTACTTC. Its translation: CATSRDQQGNYEQYF. The rearrangement links TRBV15 to TRBJ2-7; a weak D match, TRBD1 (5 bases). The V end was cut by 0 bases, the J end by 3 bases, with 12 bases between. Germline lookup yields CDR1 LNHNV and CDR2 YYDKDF (reference sequence). This CDR3 contains 15 residues.

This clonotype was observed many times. CDR3 in amino acids: CASLPGPTNTEAFF. CDR3 nucleotides: TGCGCCAGCCTACCGGGACCGACGAACACTGAAGCTTTCTTT. This chain links TRBV5-1 with TRBJ1-1; TRBD1 is a possible D gene (5 bases). The ends were cut back, 7 bases at V and 1 base at J, with 14 bases in the middle. Germline CDR1 SGHRS, CDR2 YFSETQ. This CDR3 spans 14 amino acids.

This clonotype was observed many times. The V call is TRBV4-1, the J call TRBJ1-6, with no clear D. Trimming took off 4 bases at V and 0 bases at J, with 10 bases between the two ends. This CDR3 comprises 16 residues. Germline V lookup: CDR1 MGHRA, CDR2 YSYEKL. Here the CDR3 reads CASSPKADSYNSPLHF. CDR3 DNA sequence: TGCGCCAGCAGCCCTAAGGCGGACTCCTATAATTCACCCCTCCACTTT.

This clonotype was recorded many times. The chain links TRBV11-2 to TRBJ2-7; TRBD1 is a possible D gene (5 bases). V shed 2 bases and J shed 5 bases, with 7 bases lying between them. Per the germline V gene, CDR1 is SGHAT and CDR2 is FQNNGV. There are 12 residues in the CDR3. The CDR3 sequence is CASSLWTNEQYF. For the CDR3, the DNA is TGTGCCAGCAGCTTATGGACAAACGAGCAGTACTTC. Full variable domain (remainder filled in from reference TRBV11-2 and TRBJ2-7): EAGVAQSPRYKIIEKRQSVAFWCNPISGHATLYWYQQILGQGPKLLIQFQNNGVVDDSQLPKDRFSAERLKGVDSTLKIQPAKLEDSAVYLCASSLWTNEQYFGPGTRLTVT.

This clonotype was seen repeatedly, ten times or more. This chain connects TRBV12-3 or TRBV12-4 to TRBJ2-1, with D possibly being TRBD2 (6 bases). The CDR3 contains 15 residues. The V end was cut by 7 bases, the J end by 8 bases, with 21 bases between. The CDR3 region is CASIRRTRPGDEQFF. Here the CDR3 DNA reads TGTGCCAGCATCCGTCGGACAAGACCGGGGGATGAGCAGTTCTTC.

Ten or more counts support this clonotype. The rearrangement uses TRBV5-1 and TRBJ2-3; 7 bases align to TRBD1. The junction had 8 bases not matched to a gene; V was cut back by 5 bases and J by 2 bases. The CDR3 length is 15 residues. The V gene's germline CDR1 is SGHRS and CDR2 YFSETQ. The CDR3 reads CASSGQEDSTDTQYF. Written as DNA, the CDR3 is TGCGCCAGCAGTGGACAGGAGGATTCCACAGATACGCAGTATTTT.